This T cell receptor (beta chain) was documented in a study of long-term antiretroviral therapy in people with HIV (dated by TCRdb to between 2021 and 2024). About the full investigation: The earliest samples were collected roughly a decade before the 2015 WHO recommendation for immediate ART, at a time when ART was usually postponed until CD4 counts fell. Test extractions of a monoclonal T-cell line alongside some 35 polyclonal samples showed no cross-contamination during QIAcube processing. A retrospective serial study tested whether ART initiation and durable HIV suppression were associated with changes in peripheral blood TRB repertoire composition and diversity. Of the 30 participants with HIV, roughly 10 were female. From 25 to 30 adults with confirmed HIV infection, the cohort provided roughly 200 cryopreserved PBMC samples, gathered serially across a mean of approximately six years (range 1-12). General findings and caveats noted by the study authors: No data were available on ART adherence, viral resistance or therapy changes, limiting inferences about post-ART repertoire changes. CDR3 length ranges in HIV repertoires were narrower than in controls, and network structure suggested an antigen-experienced repertoire with only a slight naive shift after ART. Since PBMC availability was limited, sequencing covered only the TCR beta chain, with no alpha chain pairing. The samples were dated from about 2003 to 2017, and the ART regimens that were used may be less effective than current ART regimens. Unsorted PBMC were profiled instead of sorted CD4+ and CD8+ T cells because pre-ART samples had limited cell numbers. Starting ART was linked to a significant rise in TRB diversity, yet even after long-term ART the diversity remained significantly lower than in transplant donor controls. Expanded TRB clones identified before ART initiation dominated the repertoire at all time points, although this dominance fluctuated and declined in many PLHIV after ART.

Participants were included only if at least one PBMC sample before ART initiation and at least two post-ART samples were available. Treatment was received in the United States of America by all participants with HIV. Before DNA extraction, cryopreserved samples of roughly 0.85-10 million PBMC were thawed and washed. At the time of the earliest PBMC sample for each participant with HIV, ages ranged from roughly 23 to 55 years. Per participant, PBMC samples came from 1-4 timepoints prior to ART initiation and 2-8 timepoints following ART initiation, for a median of 7 samples. Serial HIV viral load, CD4+ T-cell count, ART history and demographic data were obtained for every participant. A Qiagen kit on a QIAcube was used to extract genomic DNA from unsorted PBMC, with samples processed in batches of 12. The CDR3 starts with the cysteine, ends with the phenylalanine, and has 16 residues. Solely the CDR3 DNA is kept, with 48 bases framed from the first base. The germline ends are 15 bases apart after V is trimmed by 1 base and J by 2 bases. The germline V gene yields SGHVS for CDR1 and FNYEAQ for CDR2.

Sequencing of the TRB variable region was done with the immunoSEQ hsTCRB v3.0 assay at survey level resolution. The target sequencing depth for TRB was about 40,000-55,000 T-cell genomes per sample. An Illumina MiSeq with a v3 150-cycle kit was used to sequence the pooled TRB libraries. The authors processed their data as follows. Repertoire analysis was run in R within a reproducible Nextflow workflow that covered QC, data transformation and analysis. LymphoSeq2, an R package for exploring AIRR-Seq data, was used to implement custom analyses. After excluding several samples that yielded fewer than 5000 total TRB sequences, 188 HIV repertoires remained for analysis. Among the 180 to 200 HIV repertoires that were kept, 59 were collected before ART initiation and 120 to 140 were collected after ART initiation. Repertoires were downsampled to 5000 TRB nucleotide sequences, with summary statistics averaged over 100 downsampling iterations. Only TRB sequences with CDR3 regions of at least seven amino acids were retained for analysis. Two measures captured diversity: a Shannon entropy-derived clonality score and the Gini coefficient. In the repertoire networks, any two of the top 5000 CDR3 amino acid sequences were connected whenever the two sequences differed by an edit distance of one. GLIPH2 predicted antigen specificity groups and MHC restriction for TRB CDR3 amino acid sequences. Known CMV, EBV, HIV or tissue antigen associations were flagged by matching CDR3 amino acid sequences against VDJdb and McPAS-TCR. Pre-ART, post-ART and control groups were compared with Wilcoxon signed-rank tests and Holm-Bonferroni correction. Here the immuneACCESS table is served through TCRdb, limited to in-frame sequences with V and J called. Missing clones are a known gap in these copies; in checked studies unresolved V genes cover under half, and the rest lacks a known reason. The DNA was the basis for D and trimming; V, J and clone size are from that table. The sample table contains 25,000 to 30,000 clones; only one count was recorded for 86% of them. The ten largest account for less than 6% of the sample.

This clone was seen only a few times. No cognate antigen has been identified for it. No clone much larger than this one lies a single base away; base qualities are absent. In this chain, TRBV7-6 is recombined with TRBJ2-7; TRBD1 is perhaps the D gene, given 6 matching bases. This receptor was identified in a man in his forties with HIV. Sequencing used unsorted PBMCs, obtained 2.7 years after starting antiretroviral therapy. In nucleotide form, the sequence is TGTGCCAGCAGCTTAGAGGGACACGGAGGTCCCTACGAGCAGTACTTC. This is translated as CASSLEGHGGPYEQYF.